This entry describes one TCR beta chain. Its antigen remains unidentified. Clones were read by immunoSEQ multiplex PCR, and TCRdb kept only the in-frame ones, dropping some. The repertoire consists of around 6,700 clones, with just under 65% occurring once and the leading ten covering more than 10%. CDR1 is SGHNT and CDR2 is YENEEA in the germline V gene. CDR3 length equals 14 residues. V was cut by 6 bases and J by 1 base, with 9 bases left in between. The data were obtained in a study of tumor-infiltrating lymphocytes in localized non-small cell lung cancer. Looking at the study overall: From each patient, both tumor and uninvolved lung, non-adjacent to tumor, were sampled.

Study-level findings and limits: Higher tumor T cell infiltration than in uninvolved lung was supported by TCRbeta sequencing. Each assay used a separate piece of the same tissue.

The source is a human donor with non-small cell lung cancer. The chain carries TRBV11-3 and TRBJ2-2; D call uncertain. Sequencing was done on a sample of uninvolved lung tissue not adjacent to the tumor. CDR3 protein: CASRPSGNTGELFF. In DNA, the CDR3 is TGTGCCAGCAGACCATCAGGGAACACCGGGGAGCTGTTTTTT.